Shown below are 20 T cell receptor beta chains from a single sample sequenced in a study of T cell responses to AZD1222 COVID-19 vaccine. Produced via immunoSEQ multiplex PCR; TCRdb's table is partial and in-frame only. The sample gives 100,000 to 150,000 clones, roughly 88% of which show up once; less than 6.5% is in the top ten. Specimen: peripheral blood, collected on day 0 of AZD1222 vaccination. The receptor set was obtained from an adult in good health.

The chain uses TRBV11-3 and TRBJ2-3; 9 nucleotides line up with TRBD2. The CDR3 totals 15 residues. Germline trimming cut 3 bases from V and 4 bases from J; bases unmatched to any gene: 5. Germline V gene sequence: CDR1 SGHNT, CDR2 YENEEA. This chain's CDR3 is CASSFGREGPDTQYF. DNA of the CDR3: TGTGCCAGCAGCTTCGGGCGGGAGGGCCCAGATACGCAGTATTTT.

This rearrangement joins TRBV6-5 to TRBJ1-5; TRBD1 agrees at 8 bases. The CDR3 has 15 amino acids. The germline CDR1 and CDR2 sequences are MNHEY and SVGAGI. The V segment lost 0 bases and the J segment 5 bases; nucleotides outside the gene matches: 3. The CDR3 reads CASSYSNRGDQPQHF. The CDR3 DNA follows: TGTGCCAGCAGTTACTCGAACAGGGGGGATCAGCCCCAGCATTTT.

The rearrangement uses TRBV11-1 and TRBJ2-4; D remains ambiguous. V lost 4 bases and J lost 8, with 12 bases in between. CDR1 is SGHAT and CDR2 is FQDESV in the germline V gene (reference sequence). CDR3 length equals 13 residues. The CDR3 DNA reads as TGTGCCAGCAGCTCCGCAGGTGTGGACATTCAGTACTTC. Protein product: CASSSAGVDIQYF.

This rearrangement joins TRBV18 to TRBJ1-1; D perhaps matches TRBD1 (6 bases). This CDR3 contains 15 residues. Trimming removed 3 bases at V and 1 base at J, with 12 bases between. Looked up from germline, CDR1 is KGHSH and CDR2 is LQKENI. CDR3 in amino acids: CASSPPGHPNTEAFF. The CDR3 nucleotides read TGTGCCAGCTCACCCCCGGGACACCCGAACACTGAAGCTTTCTTT. Full variable domain (rest looked up from reference TRBV18 and TRBJ1-1): NAGVMQNPRHLVRRRGQEARLRCSPMKGHSHVYWYRQLPEEGLKFMVYLQKENIIDESGMPKERFSAEFPKEGPSILRIQQVVRGDSAAYFCASSPPGHPNTEAFFGQGTRLTVV.

The chain recombines TRBV7-2 with TRBJ2-1, with 12 bases aligning to TRBD2. Unmatched junction bases numbered 6, after V lost 5 bases and J lost 7 bases. This CDR3 is built from 15 residues. Germline assignment: CDR1 SGHTA and CDR2 FQGNSA. CDR3 protein: CASSQRLAGANEQFF. The CDR3 nucleotides read TGTGCCAGCAGCCAAAGACTAGCGGGAGCGAATGAGCAGTTCTTC.

V is TRBV6-5 and J is TRBJ2-5, with a tentative D call TRBD2 (5 bases). The ends were cut back, 6 bases at V and 2 bases at J, with 13 bases in the middle. This CDR3 comprises 14 residues. Germline CDR1 is MNHEY and CDR2 is SVGAGI. DNA for the CDR3: TGTGCCAGCAGAGCTATACTAGGTCAAGAGACCCAGTACTTC. Protein sequence: CASRAILGQETQYF.

This chain connects TRBV5-6 to TRBJ2-1; D remains ambiguous. Between the trimmed V and J ends, which lost 5 bases and 0 bases, there was a span of 15 bases. Germline CDR1 SGHDT, CDR2 YYEEEE. The CDR3 is 16 amino acids. The DNA of the CDR3 is TGTGCCAGCAGTCATTTAGAGCAGACCTCCTACAATGAGCAGTTCTTC. It is translated as CASSHLEQTSYNEQFF.

This chain joins TRBV5-1 and TRBJ2-1; possible D gene TRBD2, 5 bases. The CDR3 length is 13 residues. Germline assignment: CDR1 SGHRS and CDR2 YFSETQ. V was trimmed by 4 bases and J by 5 bases, leaving 10 bases between them. CDR3 sequence reads: CASSKDFNNEQFF. The DNA for the CDR3 is TGCGCCAGCAGCAAGGACTTTAACAATGAGCAGTTCTTC. Looking up the rest from reference TRBV5-1 and TRBJ2-1 gives the full variable domain: KAGVTQTPRYLIKTRGQQVTLSCSPISGHRSVSWYQQTPGQGLQFLFEYFSETQRNKGNFPGRFSGRQFSNSRSEMNVSTLELGDSALYLCASSKDFNNEQFFGPGTRLTVL.

The V and J genes are TRBV18 and TRBJ2-7; unclear D gene. The CDR3 consists of 14 residues. V lost 2 bases, J lost 4 bases, and 12 bases lay in between. CDR1 is KGHSH, CDR2 LQKENI, per germline. The CDR3 sequence: CASSPGSQFYEQYF. Here the CDR3 DNA reads TGTGCCAGCTCACCAGGGTCCCAGTTTTACGAGCAGTACTTC.

The rearrangement joins TRBV24-1 to TRBJ2-1; D might be TRBD2 (5 bases). V lost 3 bases and J 4 bases, leaving 12 bases between the germline ends. This CDR3 spans 15 amino acids. Germline CDR1 is KGHDR and CDR2 is SFDVKD. CDR3: CATSDILAPYNEQFF. CDR3 bases: TGTGCCACCAGTGATATCCTAGCACCGTACAATGAGCAGTTCTTC.

CDR3 nucleotides: TGTGCCAGCTCACCACCGGGGAGCGGAACCAATCAGCCCCAGCATTTT. Protein product: CASSPPGSGTNQPQHF. The chain couples TRBV18 to TRBJ1-5, with D unresolved. V was pared by 0 bases and J by 3 bases, with 12 bases between. This CDR3 has 16 residues. CDR1 and CDR2 from the germline V gene are KGHSH and LQKENI. The full variable domain, in which reference TRBV18 and TRBJ1-5 provide the parts outside the CDR3, is NAGVMQNPRHLVRRRGQEARLRCSPMKGHSHVYWYRQLPEEGLKFMVYLQKENIIDESGMPKERFSAEFPKEGPSILRIQQVVRGDSAAYFCASSPPGSGTNQPQHFGDGTRLSIL.

The gene calls are TRBV9 and TRBJ1-2; D is unclear. This CDR3 is built from 14 residues. V lost 1 base and J lost 3, with 10 bases in between. Germline-derived CDR1 and CDR2 are SGDLS and YYNGEE. The chain's CDR3 is CASSVSREDYGYTF. The CDR3 region has the DNA TGTGCCAGCAGCGTATCTAGGGAGGACTATGGCTACACCTTC. The whole variable domain, filled in from reference TRBV9 and TRBJ1-2, reads DSGVTQTPKHLITATGQRVTLRCSPRSGDLSVYWYQQSLDQGLQFLIQYYNGEERAKGNILERFSAQQFPDLHSELNLSSLELGDSALYFCASSVSREDYGYTFGSGTRLTVV.

The chain carries TRBV2 and TRBJ2-3; D is unresolved. This CDR3 has 14 residues. V dropped 5 bases and J dropped 0 bases, with 9 bases sitting between them. The germline CDR1 and CDR2 sequences are SNHLY and FYNNEI. The CDR3 coding sequence is TGTGCCAGCAGTTGGACCTCTAGCACAGATACGCAGTATTTT. Translating it yields CASSWTSSTDTQYF.

This chain links TRBV5-1 with TRBJ2-3; D unclear. Germline assignment: CDR1 SGHRS and CDR2 YFSETQ. V dropped 0 bases and J dropped 2 bases, with 7 bases sitting between them. CDR3 length equals 14 residues. CDR3 nucleotides: TGCGCCAGCAGCTTGGACGCCTCCACAGATACGCAGTATTTT. It yields the protein CASSLDASTDTQYF.

The chain uses TRBV7-9 and TRBJ1-4; D gene unclear. Germline CDR1 SEHNR, CDR2 FQNEAQ (reference sequence). This CDR3 region has 12 residues. Deletions cut 4 bases from V and 10 bases from J, with 10 bases between. This CDR3 is CASSSSSGKLFF. For the CDR3, the DNA is TGTGCCAGCAGCTCCTCTTCGGGAAAACTGTTTTTT. The full variable domain, completed using reference TRBV7-9 and TRBJ1-4, is DTGVSQNPRHKITKRGQNVTFRCDPISEHNRLYWYRQTLGQGPEFLTYFQNEAQLEKSRLLSDRFSAERPKGSFSTLEIQRTEQGDSAMYLCASSSSSGKLFFGSGTQLSVL.

The CDR3: CASSLGQGLNSPLHF. CDR3 nucleotides: TGCGCCAGCAGCTTAGGACAGGGGCTTAATTCACCCCTCCACTTT. The V gene is TRBV5-1, the J gene TRBJ1-6; 9 bases map to TRBD1. This CDR3 is 15 amino acids long. V was clipped by 2 bases and J by 6 bases; unmatched bases: 3. The germline V gene encodes CDR1 SGHRS and CDR2 YFSETQ.

The rearrangement uses TRBV5-1 and TRBJ2-1, with 8 bases that match TRBD1. The CDR3 contains 14 residues. The germline V gene encodes CDR1 SGHRS and CDR2 YFSETQ. V trimming: 4 bases; J trimming: 8 bases; junction bases outside the gene matches: 8. The CDR3, as DNA: TGCGCCAGCAGCCATGGACAGGGTGGGGATGAGCAGTTCTTC. Translating gives CASSHGQGGDEQFF.

This chain joins TRBV2 and TRBJ2-2; 13 nucleotides agree with TRBD2. Per the germline V gene, CDR1 is SNHLY and CDR2 is FYNNEI. The CDR3 has 16 residues. V trimming: 6 bases; J trimming: 6 bases; junction bases outside the gene matches: 7. CDR3 sequence (DNA): TGTGCCAGCAGGGACCGACTAGCGGGGGGCCCCGGGGAGCTGTTTTTT. Translation: CASRDRLAGGPGELFF.

This chain connects TRBV28 to TRBJ2-7, with 8 bases matching TRBD2. The CDR3 length is 16 residues. The V gene end was trimmed by 3 bases and the J gene end by 1 base; junction bases not matched to a gene: 8. Germline-derived CDR1 and CDR2 are MDHEN and SYDVKM. CDR3 in DNA: TGTGCCAGCAGTTTTACGCTAGCGGGCCTTTCCTACGAGCAGTACTTC. Translated, it gives CASSFTLAGLSYEQYF.

In this sample, this clone turned up once. The chain links TRBV4-2 to TRBJ2-1, with 8 positions matching TRBD2. V lost 4 bases, J lost 4 bases, and 6 bases stayed unmatched. The germline V gene encodes CDR1 LGHNA and CDR2 YNFKEQ. This CDR3 has 15 residues. CDR3 in DNA: TGTGCCAGCAGCCTCGACCGGGGGGGTTACAATGAGCAGTTCTTC. Translated, it gives CASSLDRGGYNEQFF.